Listed below are T cell receptor beta chains from one sample, sequenced in a study of Ad26.COV2.S vaccination and SARS-CoV-2 variants. The repertoire was sequenced with immunoSEQ multiplex PCR; TCRdb's copy has only in-frame clones and lacks some. The table has about 680,000 clones, roughly 90% seen once. The sequencing used peripheral blood, collected in a trial of Ad26.COV2.S vaccine versus placebo. The origin of the receptors is a person between 18 and 60 years old who received the Ad26.COV2.S COVID-19 vaccine or a placebo. Each CDR3 is given with its conserved first and last residue. A D gene is named only where the DNA matches it firmly. Part of the rows lack a size; the others show once, few, many or a class for expanded clones.

cdr3_aa: CASSDLDRGFGKLFF; cdr3_nt: TGTGCCAGCAGTGACCTGGACAGGGGGTTTGGAAAACTGTTTTTT; clone_size: few; d_call: TRBD1; cdr3_length: 15; v_call: TRBV25-1; j_call: TRBJ1-4
cdr3_aa: CASSLQGATNEKLFF; cdr3_nt: TGTGCCAGCAGCTTACAGGGGGCAACTAATGAAAAACTGTTTTTT; clone_size: -; d_call: TRBD1; cdr3_length: 15; v_call: TRBV5-4; j_call: TRBJ1-4
cdr3_aa: CASREHTSYEQYF; cdr3_nt: TGCGCCAGCAGAGAACACACGTCCTACGAGCAGTACTTC; clone_size: -; d_call: -; cdr3_length: 13; v_call: TRBV5-1; j_call: TRBJ2-7
cdr3_aa: CASSQPAGTNTEAFF; cdr3_nt: TGTGCCAGCAGCCAACCTGCAGGGACGAACACTGAAGCTTTCTTT; clone_size: -; d_call: -; cdr3_length: 15; v_call: TRBV5-5; j_call: TRBJ1-1
cdr3_aa: CASSPPGGPSGNTIYF; cdr3_nt: TGTGCCAGCTCACCCCCTGGAGGTCCAAGTGGAAACACCATATATTTT; clone_size: -; d_call: -; cdr3_length: 16; v_call: TRBV18; j_call: TRBJ1-3
cdr3_aa: CASSPEYQPQHF; cdr3_nt: TGTGCCAGCAGCCCAGAGTATCAGCCCCAGCATTTT; clone_size: -; d_call: -; cdr3_length: 12; v_call: TRBV6-2/TRBV6-3; j_call: TRBJ1-5
cdr3_aa: CATSDGGVQYF; cdr3_nt: TGTGCCACCAGTGATGGCGGTGTGCAGTACTTC; clone_size: -; d_call: -; cdr3_length: 11; v_call: TRBV24-1; j_call: TRBJ2-7
cdr3_aa: CASSSAPPLAANTGELFF; cdr3_nt: TGTGCCAGCAGCTCAGCGCCTCCTCTAGCGGCCAACACCGGGGAGCTGTTTTTT; clone_size: once; d_call: TRBD2; cdr3_length: 18; v_call: TRBV7-2; j_call: TRBJ2-2
cdr3_aa: CASSLEGTGIETQYF; cdr3_nt: TGCGCCAGCAGCTTGGAAGGGACAGGGATAGAGACCCAGTACTTC; clone_size: -; d_call: TRBD1; cdr3_length: 15; v_call: TRBV5-1; j_call: TRBJ2-5
cdr3_aa: CASSYRRVNTEAFF; cdr3_nt: TGTGCCAGCAGTTACAGGCGGGTGAACACTGAAGCTTTCTTT; clone_size: -; d_call: -; cdr3_length: 14; v_call: TRBV6-2/TRBV6-3; j_call: TRBJ1-1
cdr3_aa: CASSVEQGNSPLHF; cdr3_nt: TGTGCCAGCAGCGTAGAACAGGGGAATTCACCCCTCCACTTT; clone_size: few; d_call: TRBD1; cdr3_length: 14; v_call: TRBV9; j_call: TRBJ1-6
cdr3_aa: CASSYPWTEFLAGEDMEQFF; cdr3_nt: TGTGCCAGCAGTTACCCCTGGACAGAATTTTTAGCGGGAGAAGATATGGAGCAGTTCTTC; clone_size: -; d_call: TRBD2; cdr3_length: 20; v_call: TRBV6-2/TRBV6-3; j_call: TRBJ2-1
cdr3_aa: CASSLNAAYEQFF; cdr3_nt: TGTGCCAGCAGCTTAAATGCGGCGTATGAGCAGTTCTTC; clone_size: once; d_call: -; cdr3_length: 13; v_call: TRBV7-9; j_call: TRBJ2-1
cdr3_aa: CASSKGVGSSYNSPLHF; cdr3_nt: TGTGCCAGCAGCAAAGGGGTAGGGAGCTCCTATAATTCACCCCTCCACTTT; clone_size: once; d_call: -; cdr3_length: 17; v_call: TRBV21-1; j_call: TRBJ1-6
cdr3_aa: CASSRQMGYTF; cdr3_nt: TGTGCCAGCAGTCGTCAGATGGGCTACACCTTC; clone_size: -; d_call: -; cdr3_length: 11; v_call: TRBV6-2/TRBV6-3; j_call: TRBJ1-2
cdr3_aa: CASSFRDRRTEAFF; cdr3_nt: TGTGCCAGTAGTTTCCGGGACAGGAGGACTGAAGCTTTCTTT; clone_size: -; d_call: TRBD1; cdr3_length: 14; v_call: TRBV19; j_call: TRBJ1-1
cdr3_aa: CASSLGVGNEQFF; cdr3_nt: TGTGCCAGCAGCTTAGGGGTCGGTAATGAGCAGTTCTTC; clone_size: -; d_call: -; cdr3_length: 13; v_call: TRBV7-9; j_call: TRBJ2-1
cdr3_aa: CASSVGTSGIQETQYF; cdr3_nt: TGTGCCAGCAGCGTCGGGACTAGCGGAATACAAGAGACCCAGTACTTC; clone_size: once; d_call: TRBD2; cdr3_length: 16; v_call: TRBV9; j_call: TRBJ2-5
cdr3_aa: CASSQDRELHEKLFF; cdr3_nt: TGCGCCAGCAGCCAAGATAGGGAACTGCACGAAAAACTGTTTTTT; clone_size: -; d_call: -; cdr3_length: 15; v_call: TRBV4-3; j_call: TRBJ1-4
cdr3_aa: CASSTDREGYGYTF; cdr3_nt: TGTGCCAGCAGTACGGACAGGGAGGGCTATGGCTACACCTTC; clone_size: -; d_call: TRBD1; cdr3_length: 14; v_call: TRBV6-2/TRBV6-3; j_call: TRBJ1-2
cdr3_aa: CASSDTGSSYEQYF; cdr3_nt: TGTGCCAGCAGTGATACAGGGAGCTCCTACGAGCAGTACTTC; clone_size: once; d_call: -; cdr3_length: 14; v_call: TRBV6-1; j_call: TRBJ2-7
cdr3_aa: CASSEQGNTEAFF; cdr3_nt: TGTGCCAGCAGTGAACAGGGGAACACTGAAGCTTTCTTT; clone_size: few; d_call: -; cdr3_length: 13; v_call: TRBV6-4; j_call: TRBJ1-1
cdr3_aa: CASSSGGIRSPLHF; cdr3_nt: TGTGCCAGCAGCTCCGGAGGGATACGGTCACCCCTCCACTTT; clone_size: -; d_call: -; cdr3_length: 14; v_call: TRBV5-6; j_call: TRBJ1-6
cdr3_aa: CASSSSPGQGATDEQYF; cdr3_nt: TGTGCCAGTAGTAGCTCTCCGGGACAGGGGGCGACGGACGAGCAGTACTTC; clone_size: -; d_call: TRBD1; cdr3_length: 17; v_call: TRBV19; j_call: TRBJ2-7
cdr3_aa: CASSPWGGGGMNTGELFF; cdr3_nt: TGTGCCAGCAGCCCCTGGGGAGGCGGGGGGATGAACACCGGGGAGCTGTTTTTT; clone_size: -; d_call: TRBD2; cdr3_length: 18; v_call: TRBV11-2; j_call: TRBJ2-2
cdr3_aa: CASGRSGANVLTF; cdr3_nt: TGTGCCAGCGGTCGGTCTGGGGCCAACGTCCTGACTTTC; clone_size: -; d_call: -; cdr3_length: 13; v_call: TRBV11-2; j_call: TRBJ2-6
cdr3_aa: CASSPGDMRGEQFF; cdr3_nt: TGTGCCAGCTCACCAGGTGACATGAGGGGTGAGCAGTTCTTC; clone_size: -; d_call: -; cdr3_length: 14; v_call: TRBV18; j_call: TRBJ2-1
cdr3_aa: CASSLESGSTDTQYF; cdr3_nt: TGTGCCAGCAGCTTAGAATCTGGAAGCACAGATACGCAGTATTTT; clone_size: -; d_call: -; cdr3_length: 15; v_call: TRBV7-2; j_call: TRBJ2-3
cdr3_aa: CASSQDLGPYEQYF; cdr3_nt: TGTGCCAGCAGCCAAGATCTAGGGCCCTACGAGCAGTACTTC; clone_size: -; d_call: -; cdr3_length: 14; v_call: TRBV14; j_call: TRBJ2-7
cdr3_aa: CASSLTRDPYEQYF; cdr3_nt: TGTGCCAGCAGTTTAACCAGGGACCCCTACGAGCAGTACTTC; clone_size: -; d_call: -; cdr3_length: 14; v_call: TRBV27; j_call: TRBJ2-7
cdr3_aa: CASSPGRDQPQHF; cdr3_nt: TGTGCCAGCAGCCCAGGACGTGATCAGCCCCAGCATTTT; clone_size: -; d_call: -; cdr3_length: 13; v_call: TRBV3-1/TRBV3-2; j_call: TRBJ1-5
cdr3_aa: CASSLGVARELEKLFF; cdr3_nt: TGTGCCAGCAGCTTAGGGGTGGCGAGGGAGCTCGAAAAACTGTTTTTT; clone_size: -; d_call: -; cdr3_length: 16; v_call: TRBV7-2; j_call: TRBJ1-4
cdr3_aa: CAWRGIQNSPLHF; cdr3_nt: TGTGCCTGGAGGGGTATTCAGAATTCACCCCTCCACTTT; clone_size: -; d_call: -; cdr3_length: 13; v_call: TRBV30; j_call: TRBJ1-6
cdr3_aa: CASSQVLGWGTDTQYF; cdr3_nt: TGTGCCAGCAGCCAAGTATTGGGTTGGGGCACAGATACGCAGTATTTT; clone_size: -; d_call: -; cdr3_length: 16; v_call: TRBV3-1/TRBV3-2; j_call: TRBJ2-3
cdr3_aa: CASSSNRENGYTF; cdr3_nt: TGTGCCAGCAGCTCAAACAGGGAAAATGGCTACACCTTC; clone_size: -; d_call: -; cdr3_length: 13; v_call: TRBV7-2; j_call: TRBJ1-2
cdr3_aa: CASSLYVGKDNSPLHF; cdr3_nt: TGTGCCAGCAGCTTGTATGTGGGGAAGGATAATTCACCCCTCCACTTT; clone_size: few; d_call: -; cdr3_length: 16; v_call: TRBV5-6; j_call: TRBJ1-6
cdr3_aa: CASSFNVAGAREQFF; cdr3_nt: TGTGCCAGCAGCTTCAACGTAGCGGGAGCCCGGGAGCAGTTCTTC; clone_size: -; d_call: TRBD2; cdr3_length: 15; v_call: TRBV11-2; j_call: TRBJ2-1
cdr3_aa: CSALTGAKNIQYF; cdr3_nt: TGCAGCGCTCTAACAGGAGCCAAAAACATTCAGTACTTC; clone_size: -; d_call: -; cdr3_length: 13; v_call: TRBV29-1; j_call: TRBJ2-4
cdr3_aa: CASSLTRAGNTIYF; cdr3_nt: TGTGCCAGCAGCTTAACGAGAGCTGGAAACACCATATATTTT; clone_size: -; d_call: -; cdr3_length: 14; v_call: TRBV7-2; j_call: TRBJ1-3
cdr3_aa: CARRFDSLSWELFF; cdr3_nt: TGCGCCAGGCGCTTCGACAGCCTATCCTGGGAACTGTTTTTT; clone_size: -; d_call: -; cdr3_length: 14; v_call: TRBV10-1; j_call: TRBJ1-4
cdr3_aa: CAIRDGTDSGNTIYF; cdr3_nt: TGTGCCATCAGGGATGGGACAGACTCTGGAAACACCATATATTTT; clone_size: -; d_call: TRBD1; cdr3_length: 15; v_call: TRBV10-3; j_call: TRBJ1-3
cdr3_aa: CASSVDRGRGYTF; cdr3_nt: TGTGCCAGCAGTGTGGACAGAGGTCGTGGCTACACCTTC; clone_size: -; d_call: -; cdr3_length: 13; v_call: TRBV2; j_call: TRBJ1-2
cdr3_aa: CASSQDSGGQPQHF; cdr3_nt: TGTGCCAGCAGCCAAGATTCGGGGGGTCAGCCCCAGCATTTT; clone_size: -; d_call: -; cdr3_length: 14; v_call: TRBV3-1/TRBV3-2; j_call: TRBJ1-5
cdr3_aa: CASNLTSGGAGDTQYF; cdr3_nt: TGTGCCAGCAACCTCACTAGCGGGGGGGCCGGGGATACGCAGTATTTT; clone_size: -; d_call: TRBD2; cdr3_length: 16; v_call: TRBV11-3; j_call: TRBJ2-3
cdr3_aa: CASSEGMRGGFYNSPLHF; cdr3_nt: TGTGCCAGCAGTGAAGGAATGAGGGGGGGATTTTATAATTCACCCCTCCACTTT; clone_size: -; d_call: -; cdr3_length: 18; v_call: TRBV6-1; j_call: TRBJ1-6
cdr3_aa: CASSTTGGVLQPQHF; cdr3_nt: TGTGCCAGCAGCACCACAGGGGGCGTTTTGCAGCCCCAGCATTTT; clone_size: few; d_call: TRBD1; cdr3_length: 15; v_call: TRBV5-5; j_call: TRBJ1-5
cdr3_aa: CASSFQAVYNEQFF; cdr3_nt: TGTGCCAGCAGCTTTCAAGCGGTTTACAATGAGCAGTTCTTC; clone_size: once; d_call: -; cdr3_length: 14; v_call: TRBV7-2; j_call: TRBJ2-1
cdr3_aa: CASSLWQETEAFF; cdr3_nt: TGTGCCAGCAGCTTATGGCAGGAAACTGAAGCTTTCTTT; clone_size: few; d_call: -; cdr3_length: 13; v_call: TRBV7-9; j_call: TRBJ1-1
cdr3_aa: CASSRPRDRVWEQYF; cdr3_nt: TGTGCCAGCAGCCGCCCAAGGGACAGGGTTTGGGAGCAGTACTTC; clone_size: few; d_call: -; cdr3_length: 15; v_call: TRBV21-1; j_call: TRBJ2-7
cdr3_aa: CASSLRDHGYTF; cdr3_nt: TGTGCCAGCAGCTTAAGGGACCATGGCTACACCTTC; clone_size: few; d_call: -; cdr3_length: 12; v_call: TRBV13; j_call: TRBJ1-2
cdr3_aa: CATSVGGEQYF; cdr3_nt: TGTGCCACCAGTGTTGGCGGCGAGCAGTACTTC; clone_size: -; d_call: -; cdr3_length: 11; v_call: TRBV24-1; j_call: TRBJ2-7
cdr3_aa: CASSPEGTGDSQPQHF; cdr3_nt: TGTGCCAGCAGCCCAGAAGGGACAGGGGATAGTCAGCCCCAGCATTTT; clone_size: -; d_call: TRBD1; cdr3_length: 16; v_call: TRBV3-1/TRBV3-2; j_call: TRBJ1-5